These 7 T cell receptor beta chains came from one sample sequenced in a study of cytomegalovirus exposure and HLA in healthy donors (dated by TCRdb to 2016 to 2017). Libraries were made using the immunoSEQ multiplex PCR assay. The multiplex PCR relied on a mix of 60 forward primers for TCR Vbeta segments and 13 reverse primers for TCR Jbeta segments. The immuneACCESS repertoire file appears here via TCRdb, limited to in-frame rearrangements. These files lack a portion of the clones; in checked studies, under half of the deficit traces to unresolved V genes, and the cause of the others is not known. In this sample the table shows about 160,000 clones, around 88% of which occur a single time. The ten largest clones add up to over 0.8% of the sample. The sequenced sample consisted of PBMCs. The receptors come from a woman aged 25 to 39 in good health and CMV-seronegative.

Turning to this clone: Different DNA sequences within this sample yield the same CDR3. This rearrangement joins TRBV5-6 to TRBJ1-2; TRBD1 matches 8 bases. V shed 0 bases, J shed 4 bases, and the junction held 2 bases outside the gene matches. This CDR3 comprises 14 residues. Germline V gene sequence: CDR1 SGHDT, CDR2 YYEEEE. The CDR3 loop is CASSLADRGYGYTF. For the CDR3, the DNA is TGTGCCAGCAGCTTGGCTGACAGGGGCTATGGCTACACCTTC.

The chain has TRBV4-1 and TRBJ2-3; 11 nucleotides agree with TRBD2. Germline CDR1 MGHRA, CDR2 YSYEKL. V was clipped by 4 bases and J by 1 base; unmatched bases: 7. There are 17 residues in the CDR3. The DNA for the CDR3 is TGCGCCAGCAGCCTGACCGGGACTAGCGGACGCACAGATACGCAGTATTTT. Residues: CASSLTGTSGRTDTQYF.

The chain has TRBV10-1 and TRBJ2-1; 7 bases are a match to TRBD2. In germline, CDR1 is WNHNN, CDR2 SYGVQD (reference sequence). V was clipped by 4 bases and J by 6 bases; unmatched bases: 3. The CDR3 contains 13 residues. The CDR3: CASSGGGSNEQFF. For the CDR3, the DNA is TGCGCCAGCAGTGGCGGGGGAAGCAATGAGCAGTTCTTC.

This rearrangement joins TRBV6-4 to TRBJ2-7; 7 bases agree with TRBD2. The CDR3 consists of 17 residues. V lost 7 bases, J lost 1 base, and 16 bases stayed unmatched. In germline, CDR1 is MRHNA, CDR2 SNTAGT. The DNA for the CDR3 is TGTGCCAGCACCCACATCCGGGGGAGGGCGCCTTCCTACGAGCAGTACTTC. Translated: CASTHIRGRAPSYEQYF.

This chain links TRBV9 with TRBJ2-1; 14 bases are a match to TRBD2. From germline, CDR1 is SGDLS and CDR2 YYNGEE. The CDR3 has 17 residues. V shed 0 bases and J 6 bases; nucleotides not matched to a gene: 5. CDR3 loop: CASSVGLAGGPSNEQFF. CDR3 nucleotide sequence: TGTGCCAGCAGCGTAGGACTAGCGGGAGGGCCTTCCAATGAGCAGTTCTTC.

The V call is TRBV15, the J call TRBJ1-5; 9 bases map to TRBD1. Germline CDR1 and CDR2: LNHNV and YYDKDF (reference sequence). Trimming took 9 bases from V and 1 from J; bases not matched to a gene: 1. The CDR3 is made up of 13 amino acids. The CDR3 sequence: CATGQGSNQPQHF. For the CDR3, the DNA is TGTGCCACAGGACAGGGGAGCAATCAGCCCCAGCATTTT.

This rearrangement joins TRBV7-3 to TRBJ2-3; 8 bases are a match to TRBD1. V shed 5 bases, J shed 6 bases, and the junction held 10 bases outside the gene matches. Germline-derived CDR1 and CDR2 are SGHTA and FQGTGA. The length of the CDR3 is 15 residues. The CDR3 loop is CASSTATGGYDTQYF. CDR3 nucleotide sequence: TGTGCCAGCAGCACCGCCACAGGGGGATACGATACGCAGTATTTT.